The 27 T cell receptor beta chains given below trace back to one sample, sequenced in a study of vaccination and CD4 T cells after COVID-19. Sequence data for DNA of cultured CD4+ T cells were generated by the Oncomine TCR Beta short-read assay. One entry per CDR3 protein, called by TCRdb with MiXCR from the PCR reads. The table has thousands of distinct CDR3 sequences, about 80% seen once. These receptors have no identified antigens. Treatment of the sample: roughly ten-day PBMC culture with coronavirus spike peptide pools or control peptides (ViraFEST assay). The sequencing input was CD4+ T cells from blood, cultured in vitro. All receptors come from a human donor who had recovered from COVID-19.

The chain uses TRBV7-8 and TRBJ1-4; D uncertain. V was cut by 0 bases and J by 7 bases, with 21 bases left in between. Per germline, CDR1 SGHVS and CDR2 FQNEAQ. CDR3 size: 18 residues. The CDR3 region is CASSLAHYRVNVGEKLFF. For the CDR3, the DNA is TGTGCCAGCAGCTTAGCCCACTATCGAGTCAATGTAGGTGAAAAACTGTTTTTT. Supplemented by reference TRBV7-8 and TRBJ1-4, the full variable domain reads GAGVSQSPRYKVAKRGQDVALRCDPISGHVSLFWYQQALGQGPEFLTYFQNEAQLDKSGLPSDRFFAERPEGSVSTLKIQRTQQEDSAVYLCASSLAHYRVNVGEKLFFGSGTQLSVL.

This clonotype is termed medium-sized. The chain is built from TRBV5-1 and TRBJ1-2; 9 bases match TRBD1. The J segment lost 8 bases and the V segment lost 1 base, leaving 15 bases of the junction unmatched. Germline V lookup: CDR1 SGHRS, CDR2 YFSETQ. The CDR3 extends over 17 amino acids. The DNA of the CDR3 is TGCGCCAGCAGCTTGACAGACAGGAACAGGGGGCTGGGAGGCTACACCTTC. This encodes CASSLTDRNRGLGGYTF.

The rearrangement links TRBV4-3 to TRBJ2-5, with D hard to call. Germline assignment: CDR1 LGHNA and CDR2 YSLEER. CDR3 length: 15 amino acids. Trimming left V 1 base short and J 2 bases short, with 11 bases between. The CDR3: CASSQGWGRQETQYF. DNA of the CDR3: TGCGCCAGCAGCCAAGGGTGGGGTAGGCAAGAGACCCAGTACTTC.

Notes on this clonotype: The junction shows a germline mismatch at one end, possibly a read error. CDR3 sequence (DNA): TGCGCCAGCAGCCCATTACCCGGACAGGTCTCCGACGAGCAGTACTTC. Protein sequence: CASSPLPGQVSDEQYF. This chain links TRBV4-1 with TRBJ2-7; 7 nucleotides agree with TRBD1. Germline CDR1 is MGHRA and CDR2 is YSYEKL. The CDR3 runs to 16 residues.

The J gene is TRBJ2-2, the V gene TRBV10-3; the D gene is possibly TRBD1 (6 bases). The V end was cut by 10 bases, the J end by 3 bases, with 12 bases between. CDR1 ENHRY and CDR2 SYGVKD come from the germline V gene. The CDR3 consists of 13 residues. The CDR3 DNA is TGTGCCACAGGGGAGAGAGACACCGGGGAGCTGTTTTTT. It codes for CATGERDTGELFF.

The chain recombines TRBV6-1 with TRBJ2-2, with 9 bases fitting TRBD2. V gave up 7 bases and J gave up 2 bases; unmatched junction bases: 11. This CDR3 spans 17 amino acids. Germline V gives CDR1 MNHNS, CDR2 SASEGT. DNA of the CDR3: TGTGCCAGCAACTCTGAAGGCGGGGGGGTAAACACCGGGGAGCTGTTTTTT. Translated: CASNSEGGGVNTGELFF.

This chain links TRBV20-1 with TRBJ2-7; 10 bases map to TRBD2. The germline CDR1 and CDR2 sequences are DFQATT and SNEGSKA (reference sequence). The CDR3 totals 14 residues. Unmatched junction bases numbered 2, after V lost 3 bases and J lost 0 bases. The CDR3 reads CSASGLADSYEQYF. The CDR3 bases are TGCAGTGCTAGCGGACTAGCGGACTCCTACGAGCAGTACTTC.

The chain has TRBV7-9 and TRBJ1-2, with TRBD1 identical over 10 bases. Germline V gene lookup returns CDR1 SEHNR and CDR2 FQNEAQ (reference sequence). The CDR3 totals 17 residues. V lost 4 bases and J lost 4; bases outside the gene matches: 12. The CDR3 sequence: CASSYPGQGSAPYGYTF. The CDR3, as DNA: TGTGCCAGCAGCTATCCGGGACAGGGGTCCGCACCCTATGGCTACACCTTC.

The J gene is TRBJ1-2, the V gene TRBV9; D perhaps matches TRBD1 (6 bases). Trimming stripped 0 bases from V and 6 bases from J, with 18 bases between. Germline V gene sequence: CDR1 SGDLS, CDR2 YYNGEE. The CDR3 sequence is 16 residues long. This CDR3 is CASSVDNRALSDGYTF. CDR3 nucleotide sequence: TGTGCCAGCAGCGTAGATAACAGGGCCCTTTCGGATGGCTACACCTTC.

This chain connects TRBV6-2 or TRBV6-3 to TRBJ1-1; D is uncertain. From germline, CDR1 is MNHEY and CDR2 SVGEGT. The CDR3 extends over 18 amino acids. The V gene lost 6 bases and the J gene lost 3 bases, with 26 bases spanning the gap. The CDR3 DNA follows: TGTGCCAGCAGCTCCAGGTCCATTCCGGCAGGCGCATACACTGAAGCTTTCTTT. Its protein product is CASSSRSIPAGAYTEAFF.

The chain couples TRBV6-1 to TRBJ1-5, with D hard to call. There are 15 residues in the CDR3. The ends were cut back, 4 bases at V and 2 bases at J, with 12 bases in the middle. The V gene's germline CDR1 is MNHNS and CDR2 SASEGT. The CDR3 DNA follows: TGTGCCAGCAGTGGGGAAGGGCTAGGCAATCAGCCCCAGCATTTT. Protein sequence: CASSGEGLGNQPQHF.

Only one count was recorded for this clonotype. V is TRBV12-3 or TRBV12-4 and J is TRBJ2-4; weak D call: TRBD1 (6 bases). V was cut by 1 base and J by 6 bases, with 7 bases left in between. The CDR3 contains 13 residues. Here the CDR3 reads CASSLGGGNIQYF. The CDR3 DNA follows: TGTGCCAGCAGTTTAGGAGGGGGAAACATTCAGTACTTC.

This clonotype was counted a single time. The V call is TRBV6-1, the J call TRBJ1-1, with a possible D match to TRBD1 (6 bases). The germline V gene has CDR1 MNHNS and CDR2 SASEGT. The CDR3 covers 13 residues. Trimming removed 6 bases from V and 1 base from J, with 9 bases in between. The CDR3 DNA sequence: TGTGCCAGCAGGCCCAGGGGGAACACTGAAGCTTTCTTT. This translates into CASRPRGNTEAFF.

By its share, this clonotype is medium-sized. The V call is TRBV27, the J call TRBJ2-2; 8 positions match TRBD2. Germline loops: CDR1 MNHEY, CDR2 SMNVEV (reference sequence). CDR3 size: 16 residues. Losses at the gene ends were 3 bases for V and 5 bases for J; bases not matched to a gene: 8. CDR3 DNA: TGTGCCAGCAGTTTGCGGGGGGAGGTGAGGACCGGGGAGCTGTTTTTT. It yields the protein CASSLRGEVRTGELFF.

This clonotype was counted once. The rearrangement links TRBV12-3 or TRBV12-4 to TRBJ2-2; no clear D. Trimming removed 3 bases from V and 0 bases from J, with 11 bases in between. The CDR3 sequence is 16 residues long. The CDR3 nucleotides read TGTGCCAGCAGTTTCGTGCCTACAGCGAACACCGGGGAGCTGTTTTTT. Its translation is CASSFVPTANTGELFF.

The rearrangement links TRBV30 to TRBJ1-5; D not certain. Deletions cut 2 bases from V and 7 bases from J, with 18 bases between. The V gene's germline CDR1 is GTSNPN and CDR2 SVGIG (reference sequence). The CDR3 has 15 amino acids. The CDR3 bases are TGTGCCTGGAGTCCCGGATATCCAGTCAAACAGCCCCAGCATTTT. Its protein product is CAWSPGYPVKQPQHF.

The chain combines TRBV7-9 with TRBJ2-2; the D gene is possibly TRBD1 (6 bases). The CDR3 runs 17 residues. Germline assignment: CDR1 SEHNR and CDR2 FQNEAQ (reference sequence). Deletions cut 5 bases from V and 1 base from J, with 17 bases between. CDR3 sequence (DNA): TGTGCCAGCAGCGAACACAGGGTTTTGATGAACACCGGGGAGCTGTTTTTT. It translates to CASSEHRVLMNTGELFF.

The chain has TRBV2 and TRBJ1-1; D is perhaps TRBD1 (5 bases). V was shortened by 6 bases and J by 4 bases, with 12 bases between the two germline ends. The V gene's germline CDR1 is SNHLY and CDR2 FYNNEI. This CDR3 has 13 amino acids. In DNA form, the CDR3 reads TGTGCCAGCAGCTTTACACAGGCCACTGAAGCTTTCTTT. This sequence encodes CASSFTQATEAFF.

This chain connects TRBV27 to TRBJ1-4; 9 nucleotides line up with TRBD1. This CDR3 has 14 residues. Trimming took 6 bases from V and 7 from J; bases not matched to a gene: 6. Per germline, CDR1 MNHEY and CDR2 SMNVEV (reference sequence). As DNA, the CDR3 is TGTGCCAGCAGAACCGGGACAGGGAGTGAAAAACTGTTTTTT. The encoded protein is CASRTGTGSEKLFF. Full variable domain (missing parts from reference TRBV27 and TRBJ1-4): EAQVTQNPRYLITVTGKKLTVTCSQNMNHEYMSWYRQDPGLGLRQIYYSMNVEVTDKGDVPEGYKVSRKEKRNFPLILESPSPNQTSLYFCASRTGTGSEKLFFGSGTQLSVL.

The chain is built from TRBV19 and TRBJ1-6; D uncertain. The CDR3 is 13 residues long. Looked up from germline, CDR1 is LNHDA and CDR2 is SQIVND (reference sequence). V shed 5 bases and J shed 9 bases, with 11 bases lying between them. The CDR3 nucleotides read TGTGCCAGTAGTGGTTTAACTCTTTCACCCCTCCACTTT. As protein: CASSGLTLSPLHF.

As for this clonotype: Sequence at one end of the junction differs from germline and may be a read error. The chain recombines TRBV10-3 with TRBJ1-2; no reliable D call. Germline CDR1 is ENHRY and CDR2 is SYGVKD. This CDR3 comprises 14 residues. Written as DNA, the CDR3 is TGTGCCATCAGTGAGGAGCAGGCTAACCATGGCTACACCTTC. Protein product: CAISEEQANHGYTF.

V gene TRBV5-1 combines with J gene TRBJ1-2; unclear D gene. Germline lookup yields CDR1 SGHRS and CDR2 YFSETQ. The CDR3 is made up of 12 amino acids. V was clipped by 0 bases and J by 4 bases, with 4 bases between them. The CDR3 region is CASSLGGYGYTF. The CDR3 DNA reads as TGCGCCAGCAGCTTGGGGGGCTATGGCTACACCTTC. Complete variable domain (other parts from reference TRBV5-1 and TRBJ1-2): KAGVTQTPRYLIKTRGQQVTLSCSPISGHRSVSWYQQTPGQGLQFLFEYFSETQRNKGNFPGRFSGRQFSNSRSEMNVSTLELGDSALYLCASSLGGYGYTFGSGTRLTVV.

The chain carries TRBV20-1 and TRBJ2-3; 12 nucleotides agree with TRBD2. V gave up 4 bases and J gave up 5 bases; unmatched junction bases: 7. Germline lookup yields CDR1 DFQATT and CDR2 SNEGSKA (reference sequence). The length of the CDR3 is 15 residues. The CDR3: CSATGLAGGQDTQYF. The CDR3 region has the DNA TGCAGTGCTACAGGGCTAGCGGGGGGGCAAGATACGCAGTATTTT.

The V and J genes are TRBV6-2 or TRBV6-3 and TRBJ1-2, with TRBD1 matching 8 bases. CDR3 length equals 17 residues. V lost 6 bases to trimming and J lost 6 bases; unmatched junction nucleotides: 18. Germline V gene lookup returns CDR1 MNHEY and CDR2 SVGEGT. The CDR3 coding sequence is TGTGCCAGCAGACTCTCCGGGACAGGAGATGAGAGGCATGGCTACACCTTC. It yields the protein CASRLSGTGDERHGYTF.

The V call is TRBV12-3 or TRBV12-4, the J call TRBJ1-2; a weak D match, TRBD1 (5 bases). The CDR3 extends over 12 amino acids. V gave up 4 bases and J gave up 8 bases, with 11 bases separating them. This CDR3 reads CASSSGSWGYTF. In DNA, the CDR3 is TGTGCCAGCAGTTCAGGGTCATGGGGCTACACCTTC.

This chain links TRBV20-1 with TRBJ2-7; D is undetermined. Germline values: CDR1 DFQATT, CDR2 SNEGSKA (reference sequence). The V end lost 5 bases, the J end lost 2 bases, and 16 bases lay between the germline ends. The CDR3 extends over 14 amino acids. CDR3 DNA sequence: TGCAGTGCTCGGACGGTGCTAGGAGCCTACGAGCAGTACTTC. Its translation: CSARTVLGAYEQYF.

This chain uses TRBV18 with TRBJ1-1; no reliable D call. CDR1 KGHSH and CDR2 LQKENI come from the germline V gene. CDR3 length equals 13 residues. The V end was cut by 3 bases, the J end by 2 bases, with 7 bases between. The CDR3 loop is CASSPVQNTEAFF. CDR3 coding DNA: TGTGCCAGCTCACCGGTGCAAAACACTGAAGCTTTCTTT.